These 22 T cell receptor beta chains were sequenced from one sample in a study of T cell clonotyping in hematopoietic cell transplantation. Clones were read by immunoSEQ multiplex PCR, and TCRdb kept only the in-frame ones, dropping some. The sample shows approximately 42,000 clones, approximately 95% of them seen only once. Sequencing was carried out using peripheral blood mononuclear cells. Every receptor here comes from a man aged 25-40 years in good health. Some clones in this sample may be carry-over from other donors' samples.

The chain carries TRBV7-6 and TRBJ2-3, with TRBD2 matching 12 bases. The CDR3 runs 15 residues. The germline V gene encodes CDR1 SGHVS and CDR2 FNYEAQ. V shed 5 bases and J 4 bases; nucleotides not matched to a gene: 4. The CDR3 nucleotides read TGTGCCAGCAGCAGCCTAGCGGGAGGGCCAGATACGCAGTATTTT. Translation gives CASSSLAGGPDTQYF.

This clone appeared a single time. CDR3 sequence: CASSLVRSKNIQYF. CDR3 DNA sequence: TGTGCCAGCAGTTTAGTAAGGAGCAAAAACATTCAGTACTTC. V and J are TRBV28 and TRBJ2-4; D is unresolved. The CDR3 is 14 residues long. The V end lost 2 bases, the J end lost 3 bases, and 8 bases lay between the germline ends. Germline values: CDR1 MDHEN, CDR2 SYDVKM.

The J gene is TRBJ1-4, the V gene TRBV7-9; 10 bases line up with TRBD1. There are 19 residues in the CDR3. V lost 4 bases, J lost 7 bases, and 18 bases stayed unmatched. The V gene's germline CDR1 is SEHNR and CDR2 FQNEAQ (reference sequence). As DNA, the CDR3 is TGTGCCAGCAGCTCACGAGGTCCCGGGACAGGGGTAGGAGCTGAAAAACTGTTTTTT. Translation: CASSSRGPGTGVGAEKLFF.

The J gene is TRBJ2-3, the V gene TRBV20-1; D is ambiguous. The CDR3 length is 11 residues. V lost 3 bases, J lost 6 bases, and 7 bases lay in between. CDR1 is DFQATT and CDR2 is SNEGSKA in the germline V gene (reference sequence). The CDR3 DNA reads as TGCAGTGCTAGGGCTGGGGATACGCAGTATTTT. This gives the protein CSARAGDTQYF.

The V and J genes are TRBV6-6 and TRBJ1-5, with D hard to call. CDR3 length equals 14 residues. V was clipped by 9 bases and J by 1 base, with 13 bases between them. Germline loops: CDR1 MNHNY, CDR2 SVGAGI (reference sequence). This CDR3 is CASQVRVSNQPQHF. The CDR3 DNA follows: TGTGCCAGTCAAGTCCGAGTCAGCAATCAGCCCCAGCATTTT.

The chain links TRBV6-6 to TRBJ2-6; tentative D call: TRBD2 (5 bases). The CDR3 length is 15 residues. Trimming pared 2 bases from V and 0 bases from J, leaving 5 bases between. Germline V gene lookup returns CDR1 MNHNY and CDR2 SVGAGI (reference sequence). CDR3 residues: CASSYEGSGANVLTF. DNA of the CDR3: TGTGCCAGCAGTTACGAGGGCTCTGGGGCCAACGTCCTGACTTTC.

The chain uses TRBV6-5 and TRBJ2-7; TRBD2 is a possible D gene (6 bases). The germline CDR1 and CDR2 sequences are MNHEY and SVGAGI. V lost 7 bases and J 7 bases, leaving 11 bases between the germline ends. The length of the CDR3 is 11 residues. In DNA, the CDR3 is TGTGCCAGCAATAACGGGGGTGAGCAGTACTTC. Translation: CASNNGGEQYF.

V is TRBV10-2 and J is TRBJ1-1, with TRBD1 matching over 10 bases. CDR1 is WSHSY, CDR2 SAAADI, per germline. The CDR3 is 14 amino acids. After removal of 6 bases from V and 4 bases from J, the junction contained 5 bases not matched to a gene. The DNA of the CDR3 is TGCGCCAGCAGGGTGGACAGGGGGTCCACTGAAGCTTTCTTT. It is translated as CASRVDRGSTEAFF.

V and J are TRBV5-4 and TRBJ1-2, with TRBD1 identical over 7 bases. V lost 0 bases to trimming and J lost 6 bases; unmatched junction nucleotides: 2. The CDR3 spans 13 residues. Germline lookup yields CDR1 SGHNT and CDR2 YYREEE (reference sequence). The CDR3 is CASSLDRGNGYTF. In nucleotides, the CDR3 is TGTGCCAGCAGCTTGGACAGGGGCAATGGCTACACCTTC.

This sequence joins TRBV2 and TRBJ1-1; D is possibly TRBD1 (6 bases). With 6 bases removed from V and 5 bases from J, the gap between germline ends came to 10 bases. The germline V gene has CDR1 SNHLY and CDR2 FYNNEI. The CDR3 has 12 amino acids. The CDR3, as DNA: TGTGCCAGCAGGGACAGTAGGACTGAAGCTTTCTTT. This translates into CASRDSRTEAFF.

V gene TRBV19 combines with J gene TRBJ2-7, with D possibly matching TRBD2 (5 bases). In germline, CDR1 is LNHDA, CDR2 SQIVND (reference sequence). The CDR3 runs to 13 residues. Trimming shortened V by 3 bases and J by 5 bases, and 11 bases separated the two germline ends. The CDR3 protein is CASSIVGGHEQYF. The CDR3 DNA follows: TGTGCCAGTAGTATCGTCGGAGGTCACGAGCAGTACTTC.

The genes are TRBV10-3 and TRBJ1-1, with D possibly TRBD1 on 6 matching bases. The V gene lost 6 bases and the J gene lost 0 bases, with 14 bases spanning the gap. The germline V gene has CDR1 ENHRY and CDR2 SYGVKD. This CDR3 comprises 15 residues. The CDR3 region is CAIRPKQGMNTEAFF. CDR3 coding DNA: TGTGCCATCAGGCCTAAACAGGGAATGAACACTGAAGCTTTCTTT.

This sequence joins TRBV19 and TRBJ1-1; D unclear. V dropped 3 bases and J dropped 5 bases, with 13 bases sitting between them. Germline V gene data show CDR1 as LNHDA and CDR2 as SQIVND (reference sequence). The CDR3 is made up of 14 amino acids. DNA of the CDR3: TGTGCCAGTAGTATGGGGATCACAGCGACTGAAGCTTTCTTT. It translates to CASSMGITATEAFF.

The CDR3 protein is CASSSRLAGVTDTQYF. The CDR3 DNA is TGTGCCAGCAGCTCCAGACTAGCGGGTGTCACAGATACGCAGTATTTT. The chain joins TRBV7-8 to TRBJ2-3; 10 bases are shared with TRBD2. Germline assignment: CDR1 SGHVS and CDR2 FQNEAQ. Unmatched junction bases numbered 6, after V lost 4 bases and J lost 2 bases. The CDR3 spans 16 residues.

The rearrangement links TRBV29-1 to TRBJ2-7, with 7 bases matching TRBD2. V lost 7 bases to trimming and J lost 6 bases; unmatched junction nucleotides: 6. The CDR3 spans 11 residues. Germline V lookup: CDR1 SQVTM, CDR2 ANQGSEA. The CDR3 DNA follows: TGCAGCGCCACGTGGGGGGGCGAGCAGTACTTC. It translates to CSATWGGEQYF.

The V gene is TRBV6-1, the J gene TRBJ1-1; D remains ambiguous. The CDR3 is 14 amino acids. With 5 bases removed from V and 1 base from J, the gap between germline ends came to 11 bases. From germline, CDR1 is MNHNS and CDR2 SASEGT. The CDR3 region is CASSLTHGNTEAFF. As DNA, the CDR3 is TGTGCCAGCAGTTTAACTCACGGGAACACTGAAGCTTTCTTT.

This chain links TRBV5-6 with TRBJ2-7; 13 bases match TRBD2. The length of the CDR3 is 18 residues. In germline, CDR1 is SGHDT, CDR2 YYEEEE. V lost 7 bases and J lost 2; bases outside the gene matches: 15. CDR3 DNA sequence: TGTGCCAGCGTGCCGGGACAGACTAGCGGGAGGTCCCCCTACGAGCAGTACTTC. It is translated as CASVPGQTSGRSPYEQYF.

The chain couples TRBV9 to TRBJ1-4; D call uncertain. The CDR3 sequence is 15 residues long. CDR1 and CDR2 (germline): SGDLS, YYNGEE. V gave up 0 bases and J gave up 2 bases, with 8 bases separating them. The CDR3 sequence is CASSVDGSTNEKLFF. Here the CDR3 DNA reads TGTGCCAGCAGCGTAGATGGTAGCACTAATGAAAAACTGTTTTTT.

This chain uses TRBV6-6 with TRBJ1-2; D unresolved. With 6 bases removed from V and 0 bases from J, the gap between germline ends came to 5 bases. The CDR3 runs to 12 residues. From germline, CDR1 is MNHNY and CDR2 SVGAGI (reference sequence). CDR3 coding DNA: TGTGCCAGCAGCAGACCTAACTATGGCTACACCTTC. It codes for CASSRPNYGYTF.

This chain connects TRBV6-1 to TRBJ1-2; possibly TRBD1 for D (6 bases). The V end lost 8 bases, the J end lost 6 bases, and 22 bases lay between the germline ends. The CDR3 has 15 amino acids. Germline-derived CDR1 and CDR2 are MNHNS and SASEGT. The CDR3 loop is CASGTRSGARDGYTF. CDR3 DNA sequence: TGTGCCAGCGGCACCCGGTCGGGGGCTCGGGATGGCTACACCTTC.

In this sample, this clone turned up a few times. The chain employs TRBV19 and TRBJ2-3; a possible D gene is TRBD1 (6 bases). The CDR3 spans 17 residues. In germline, CDR1 is LNHDA, CDR2 SQIVND (reference sequence). The germline V and J ends were trimmed by 0 bases and 5 bases, with 18 bases remaining between them. CDR3 bases: TGTGCCAGTAGTATAGAGATACAGGGCCTAGCTGGAGATACGCAGTATTTT. As protein: CASSIEIQGLAGDTQYF. Complete variable domain (other parts from reference TRBV19 and TRBJ2-3): DGGITQSPKYLFRKEGQNVTLSCEQNLNHDAMYWYRQDPGQGLRLIYYSQIVNDFQKGDIAEGYSVSREKKESFPLTVTSAQKNPTAFYLCASSIEIQGLAGDTQYFGPGTRLTVL.

The chain joins TRBV2 to TRBJ1-6; 7 bases map to TRBD1. The V gene's germline CDR1 is SNHLY and CDR2 FYNNEI. V gave up 4 bases and J gave up 10 bases; unmatched junction bases: 7. The CDR3 runs 14 residues. The chain's CDR3 is CASSGGRGYSPLHF. The CDR3 DNA sequence: TGTGCCAGCAGTGGCGGCAGGGGGTACTCACCCCTCCACTTT.